These 3 T cell receptor beta chains share one sample of origin, sequenced in a study of T cell responses to AZD1222 COVID-19 vaccine (TCRdb year 2021). Libraries were made using the immunoSEQ multiplex PCR assay. TCRdb limited this immuneACCESS table to in-frame rearrangements with V and J called. A share of clones is missing; checked studies link under half to unresolved V genes, and the rest is unexplained. This sample is represented by 140,000 to 150,000 clones; around 86% of them were singletons. About 4% of the sample is in the top ten clones. The sample's time point label, in plain terms: baseline before first vaccination. Interpreted using the paper, the treatment or condition label stands for: meningococcal conjugate vaccine given as trial control. The sequencing used peripheral blood, collected on day 0 of MenACWY control vaccination. The source of these receptors is an adult in good health.

This clone was seen only once. V usage is TRBV30 and J usage is TRBJ1-6; 7 bases agree with TRBD1. V trimming: 4 bases; J trimming: 5 bases; junction bases outside the gene matches: 2. CDR3 length equals 13 residues. The germline V gene encodes CDR1 GTSNPN and CDR2 SVGIG (reference sequence). CDR3 sequence (DNA): TGTGCCTGGACGGGACAGAATAATTCACCCCTCCACTTT. This sequence encodes CAWTGQNNSPLHF.

This clone was recorded only once. The V call is TRBV7-2, the J call TRBJ2-5; D is ambiguous. CDR1 and CDR2 (germline): SGHTA, FQGNSA. The V gene lost 2 bases and the J gene lost 2 bases, with 12 bases spanning the gap. The length of the CDR3 is 15 residues. The CDR3 reads CASSLYASPQETQYF. The CDR3, as DNA: TGTGCCAGCAGCTTATATGCTTCTCCACAAGAGACCCAGTACTTC.

This clone was seen repeatedly, ten times or more. The chain employs TRBV3-1 (or the pseudogene TRBV3-2) and TRBJ2-3; D is undetermined. CDR1 and CDR2 from the germline V gene are LGHDT and YNNKEL (reference sequence). The V end lost 1 base, the J end lost 8 bases, and 13 bases lay between the germline ends. This CDR3 is 14 amino acids long. The CDR3 sequence: CASSQATALGTQYF. CDR3 DNA: TGTGCCAGCAGCCAAGCGACTGCTCTGGGTACGCAGTATTTT.